These 25 T cell receptor beta chains share one sample of origin, sequenced in a study of T-cell reconstitution after alpha-beta-depleted transplantation in children. Molecular barcoding with unique molecular identifiers was used for the TCRbeta library. In TCRdb, the PCR reads were re-called with MiXCR into one record per CDR3 protein. The sample holds fewer than 550,000 distinct CDR3 sequences, 15% to 20% seen once. The sequencing used PBMCs, mostly from graft donor cells, collected 360 days after TCRalphabeta/CD19-depleted stem cell transplant. Source of these receptors: a boy younger than two who had a stem cell transplant for Wiskott-Aldrich syndrome, so the T cells may come from the graft donor.

This rearrangement joins TRBV12-3 or TRBV12-4 to TRBJ2-3, with 10 bases fitting TRBD2. The CDR3 sequence is 15 residues long. The V segment lost 6 bases and the J segment 8 bases; nucleotides outside the gene matches: 11. The CDR3 here is CASRSSGGRGGTQYF. CDR3 sequence (DNA): TGTGCCAGCAGATCTAGCGGGGGACGGGGAGGTACGCAGTATTTT.

As concerns this clonotype: A read error may produce the germline difference seen at one junction end. The V and J genes are TRBV7-2 and TRBJ2-5; TRBD2 is a possible D gene (6 bases). The germline CDR1 and CDR2 sequences are SGHTA and FQGNSA. This CDR3 is built from 13 residues. The CDR3 nucleotides read TGTGCCAGCAGCTTACAGGGTCGGGAGATCCAGTACTTC. It codes for CASSLQGREIQYF.

A few counts support this clonotype. The chain carries TRBV7-2 and TRBJ2-1; D call uncertain. The CDR3 is made up of 13 amino acids. Trimming cost V 6 bases and J 6 bases, with 12 bases left between them. Germline V lookup: CDR1 SGHTA, CDR2 FQGNSA. The CDR3 bases are TGTGCCAGCAGGAGGATAGGTCTCAATGAGCAGTTCTTC. Translation: CASRRIGLNEQFF.

The chain recombines TRBV5-1 with TRBJ1-4, with D possibly being TRBD1 (6 bases). The CDR3 contains 15 residues. CDR1 SGHRS and CDR2 YFSETQ come from the germline V gene. V lost 2 bases and J 5 bases, leaving 13 bases between the germline ends. CDR3 in amino acids: CASSFTGFPNEKLFF. CDR3 in DNA: TGCGCCAGCAGCTTCACAGGGTTTCCAAATGAAAAACTGTTTTTT.

This clonotype was seen a handful of times. The chain has TRBV10-3 and TRBJ2-1; D gene ambiguous. This CDR3 region has 15 residues. V shed 4 bases and J shed 4 bases, with 14 bases lying between them. The germline V gene encodes CDR1 ENHRY and CDR2 SYGVKD. The CDR3 reads CAISGSNNWYNEQFF. The CDR3 DNA reads as TGTGCCATCAGTGGCTCCAACAACTGGTACAATGAGCAGTTCTTC.

The V and J genes are TRBV20-1 and TRBJ2-5; TRBD2 matches 8 bases. This CDR3 has 13 residues. The ends lost 7 bases at V and 5 bases at J; junction bases unmatched: 9. Looked up from germline, CDR1 is DFQATT and CDR2 is SNEGSKA (reference sequence). The CDR3 region is CSGVSGSRETQYF. CDR3 nucleotides: TGCAGTGGTGTCAGCGGGAGCAGGGAGACCCAGTACTTC.

V is TRBV6-1 and J is TRBJ2-3, with D possibly matching TRBD2 (5 bases). The V end lost 6 bases, the J end lost 0 bases, and 16 bases lay between the germline ends. Germline values: CDR1 MNHNS, CDR2 SASEGT. The CDR3 covers 16 residues. The CDR3 DNA is TGTGCCAGCAGCAACCCCCTAGCAGCTAGCACAGATACGCAGTATTTT. It translates to CASSNPLAASTDTQYF.

This rearrangement joins TRBV28 to TRBJ2-7; possibly TRBD2 for D (5 bases). The CDR3 totals 12 residues. Germline CDR1 is MDHEN and CDR2 is SYDVKM. Trimming shortened V by 3 bases and J by 6 bases, and 9 bases separated the two germline ends. The CDR3 DNA is TGTGCCAGCAGTTTTTTAGGGAGCGAGCAGTACTTC. Its protein is CASSFLGSEQYF.

This clonotype was counted at least ten times. This sequence joins TRBV18 and TRBJ2-7; 7 bases are shared with TRBD1. Germline values: CDR1 KGHSH, CDR2 LQKENI. Trimming removed 3 bases from V and 4 bases from J; junction bases left unmatched: 3. The CDR3 runs 13 residues. The chain's CDR3 is CASSPDREYEQYF. For the CDR3, the DNA is TGTGCCAGCTCACCTGACAGGGAATACGAGCAGTACTTC.

J is TRBJ2-7 and V is TRBV10-3; 9 positions agree with TRBD2. The CDR3 has 13 residues. V was pared by 6 bases and J by 4 bases, with 4 bases of the junction left unmatched. The V gene's germline CDR1 is ENHRY and CDR2 SYGVKD. The CDR3 loop is CAIRPSGTYEQYF. Written as DNA, the CDR3 is TGTGCCATCAGGCCTAGCGGGACATACGAGCAGTACTTC.

The genes are TRBV5-1 and TRBJ2-1; 8 bases align to TRBD2. The CDR3 is made up of 15 amino acids. Germline V CDR1 and CDR2: SGHRS, YFSETQ. The J segment lost 4 bases and the V segment lost 0 bases, leaving 3 bases of the junction unmatched. This CDR3 is CASSLGSSGYNEQFF. For the CDR3, the DNA is TGCGCCAGCAGCTTGGGGTCTAGCGGGTACAATGAGCAGTTCTTC. Using reference TRBV5-1 and TRBJ2-1 for the parts outside the CDR3, the full variable domain is KAGVTQTPRYLIKTRGQQVTLSCSPISGHRSVSWYQQTPGQGLQFLFEYFSETQRNKGNFPGRFSGRQFSNSRSEMNVSTLELGDSALYLCASSLGSSGYNEQFFGPGTRLTVL.

The rearrangement links TRBV12-3 or TRBV12-4 to TRBJ1-1, with a possible D match to TRBD1 (6 bases). V was pared by 7 bases and J by 3 bases, with 12 bases between. The CDR3 is made up of 13 amino acids. The CDR3 DNA sequence: TGTGCCAGCACCCTGGAGGGGGACACTGAAGCTTTCTTT. This translates into CASTLEGDTEAFF.

This sequence joins TRBV12-3 or TRBV12-4 and TRBJ2-7; 7 nucleotides align to TRBD2. The CDR3 has 16 residues. The J segment lost 1 base and the V segment lost 1 base, leaving 7 bases of the junction unmatched. CDR3 nucleotides: TGTGCCAGCAGTTTAGGGGAGACTAGCTCTTCCTACGAGCAGTACTTC. This gives the protein CASSLGETSSSYEQYF.

This chain connects TRBV28 to TRBJ1-1, with 7 bases lining up with TRBD1. The V gene's germline CDR1 is MDHEN and CDR2 SYDVKM. V shed 1 base, J shed 2 bases, and the junction held 7 bases outside the gene matches. This CDR3 spans 16 amino acids. The CDR3 spells CASSLFPGQFNTEAFF. In nucleotides, the CDR3 is TGTGCCAGCAGTTTATTCCCGGGACAGTTCAACACTGAAGCTTTCTTT. Supplemented by reference TRBV28 and TRBJ1-1, the full variable domain reads DVKVTQSSRYLVKRTGEKVFLECVQDMDHENMFWYRQDPGLGLRLIYFSYDVKMKEKGDIPEGYSVSREKKERFSLILESASTNQTSMYLCASSLFPGQFNTEAFFGQGTRLTVV.

This clonotype was detected a few times. V and J are TRBV19 and TRBJ2-1; 9 bases align to TRBD2. Trimming cost V 5 bases and J 4 bases; bases outside gene matches: 6. The CDR3 runs to 15 residues. CDR1 LNHDA and CDR2 SQIVND come from the germline V gene (reference sequence). DNA for the CDR3: TGTGCCAGTAGTGTATTTAGCGGGGGATACAATGAGCAGTTCTTC. Its translation: CASSVFSGGYNEQFF.

The table lists this clonotype with a few counts. The V and J genes are TRBV4-1 and TRBJ2-5, with D uncertain. The CDR3 contains 13 residues. Germline V gene lookup returns CDR1 MGHRA and CDR2 YSYEKL. V was shortened by 1 base and J by 2 bases, with 5 bases between the two germline ends. The CDR3 coding sequence is TGCGCCAGCAGCCAAGGCCCGCAAGAGACCCAGTACTTC. This translates into CASSQGPQETQYF.

V and J are TRBV5-6 and TRBJ2-4; TRBD1 or TRBD2 may be the D gene (6 bases each). This CDR3 has 16 amino acids. Trimming took off 2 bases at V and 0 bases at J, with 12 bases between the two ends. The germline CDR1 and CDR2 sequences are SGHDT and YYEEEE. The CDR3 sequence is CASSLRGDLAKNIQYF. The CDR3 DNA follows: TGTGCCAGCAGCTTAAGGGGGGACTTAGCCAAAAACATTCAGTACTTC.

This chain connects TRBV3-1 to TRBJ2-7; possible D gene TRBD1, 6 bases. CDR1 is LGHDT, CDR2 YNNKEL, per germline (reference sequence). V was trimmed by 2 bases and J by 7 bases, leaving 9 bases between them. The CDR3 has 12 residues. The CDR3 DNA is TGTGCCAGCAGCCAATCCGGGACAGAGCAGTACTTC. This encodes CASSQSGTEQYF.

This CDR3 reads CASSSLEAGEQYF. The CDR3 nucleotides read TGTGCCAGCAGCTCCCTAGAGGCGGGAGAGCAGTACTTC. V is TRBV11-2 and J is TRBJ2-7; tentatively, D is TRBD2 (6 bases). The germline V gene has CDR1 SGHAT and CDR2 FQNNGV. There are 13 residues in the CDR3. The V end was cut by 4 bases, the J end by 7 bases, with 14 bases between.

The sample holds one count of this clonotype. This chain links TRBV10-3 with TRBJ2-1; 9 bases are a match to TRBD2. Trimming removed 4 bases from V and 5 bases from J; junction bases left unmatched: 6. CDR3 size: 15 residues. Per the germline V gene, CDR1 is ENHRY and CDR2 is SYGVKD. CDR3 nucleotide sequence: TGTGCCATCAGTGTGGTAGCGGGAGTCGACAATGAGCAGTTCTTC. As protein: CAISVVAGVDNEQFF.

This chain joins TRBV25-1 and TRBJ2-1; a possible D gene is TRBD2 (5 bases). Trimming removed 4 bases from V and 6 bases from J, with 22 bases in between. The CDR3 extends over 17 amino acids. From germline, CDR1 is MGHDK and CDR2 SYGVNS. CDR3 DNA sequence: TGTGCCAGCAGTGCATCAAGGACTCGCCGGGCAGGCAATGAGCAGTTCTTC. Its protein is CASSASRTRRAGNEQFF.

CDR3 in DNA: TGTGCCAGCAGCTTATCCGGGGGACTAGCCACAGATACGCAGTATTTT. Translation gives CASSLSGGLATDTQYF. The chain has TRBV7-2 and TRBJ2-3; TRBD2 matches 9 bases. Germline CDR1 reads SGHTA; CDR2 reads FQGNSA. Unmatched junction bases numbered 5, after V lost 2 bases and J lost 2 bases. The CDR3 is made up of 16 amino acids.

The chain recombines TRBV7-9 with TRBJ2-5; D gene uncertain. This CDR3 contains 15 residues. Trimming shortened V by 5 bases and J by 1 base, and 14 bases separated the two germline ends. CDR1 is SEHNR, CDR2 FQNEAQ, per germline (reference sequence). As DNA, the CDR3 is TGTGCCAGCAGCCTGCATGAAAAGGGCCAAGAGACCCAGTACTTC. This codes for CASSLHEKGQETQYF. The entire variable domain, with the rest obtained from reference TRBV7-9 and TRBJ2-5, is as follows: DTGVSQNPRHKITKRGQNVTFRCDPISEHNRLYWYRQTLGQGPEFLTYFQNEAQLEKSRLLSDRFSAERPKGSFSTLEIQRTEQGDSAMYLCASSLHEKGQETQYFGPGTRLLVL.

At least ten counts were recorded for this clonotype. The chain carries TRBV12-3 or TRBV12-4 and TRBJ1-5, with D tentatively TRBD1 (6 bases). V was cut by 4 bases and J by 7 bases, with 17 bases left in between. This CDR3 contains 15 residues. This CDR3 is CASSSGVALGQPQHF. CDR3 DNA sequence: TGTGCCAGCAGTTCAGGGGTAGCCCTGGGACAGCCCCAGCATTTT.

This chain links TRBV7-6 with TRBJ1-4, with D maybe TRBD1 (5 bases). The CDR3 is 18 residues long. The germline V gene encodes CDR1 SGHVS and CDR2 FNYEAQ. V was trimmed by 2 bases and J by 2 bases, leaving 18 bases between them. The CDR3: CASSLLAGSAWTNEKLFF. The CDR3 DNA is TGTGCCAGCAGCTTATTGGCAGGGTCGGCGTGGACTAATGAAAAACTGTTTTTT.